This TCR beta chain was captured in a study of response to subunit inactivated influenza vaccine. TCRdb re-called the RT-PCR reads with MiXCR, one entry per CDR3 protein. The data show about 540,000 distinct CDR3 sequences, around a quarter seen once. This clonotype occurred a few times. V lost 3 bases to trimming and J lost 5 bases, with 10 bases between them. The CDR3 runs to 12 residues. The V gene's germline CDR1 is SQVTM and CDR2 ANQGSEA. The same sample was also used in a study of T cells expressing NK-cell markers. From that paper: As the method of synthesis, 5'RACE template switching with UMIs yielded TCR beta cDNA. Each TCR beta repertoire originated in sorted T cells that were CD3+CD56+NKG2C+, CD3+CD56+NKG2C- or CD3+CD56-NKG2C+. The study sequenced eight donors, seven HCMV-seropositive and one seronegative. In more than 5 donors, dominant CD3+CD56+NKG2C+ clones formed roughly 1.0-8% of CD8+ cells. It is unclear if expanded NKG2C-expressing clones target HCMV antigens.

The receptor comes from a man aged 50-60 years who received an inactivated influenza vaccine. The rearrangement links TRBV29-1 to TRBJ2-5; D not resolved. The sequencing here drew on CD4+ T cells sorted from PBMCs, taken roughly 12 days after vaccination. CDR3 in amino acids: CSVDMVGETQYF. The CDR3 DNA is TGCAGCGTTGATATGGTAGGGGAGACCCAGTACTTC.